A selection of T cell receptor beta chains follows, all from one sample in a study of blood T cell repertoires in COVID-19. Profiling relied on immunoSEQ multiplex PCR, and the TCRdb table lists in-frame clones only, not all of them. The data contain roughly 290,000 clones, around 88% of them seen just once; the ten biggest clones take up about 2.2%. Material for sequencing was peripheral blood. These receptors were collected from a woman aged 30 to 39 who had recovered from COVID-19. Each CDR3 is given with its conserved first and last residue. A D gene is named only where the DNA matches it firmly. Size tells how often a clone was seen (once, few, many) or the class of an expanded clone, and some rows leave it out.

D,J,size,length,V,DNA,CDR3
.,TRBJ2-2,.,13,TRBV27,TGTGCCAGCAACCCAGGGAACACCGGGGAGCTGTTTTTT,CASNPGNTGELFF
TRBD1,TRBJ2-3,.,15,TRBV5-4,TGTGCCAGCAGCTTGGCACAGGGGGCGTTAGATACGCAGTATTTT,CASSLAQGALDTQYF
TRBD2,TRBJ2-2,.,15,TRBV7-2,TGTGCCAGCAGCGGTAGCGGGAGGCATGGCGGGGAGCTGTTTTTT,CASSGSGRHGGELFF
.,TRBJ1-1,.,15,TRBV19,TGTGCCAGTAGTCCCCTGACCCTAACGGGAACTGAAGCTTTCTTT,CASSPLTLTGTEAFF
.,TRBJ2-5,.,15,TRBV3-1/TRBV3-2,TGTGCCAGCAGCCAAGATGCTGGGACAAGAGAGACCCAGTACTTC,CASSQDAGTRETQYF
TRBD1,TRBJ1-1,.,12,TRBV19,TGTGCCAGTAGCGACAGGGATCGGGAAGCTTTCTTT,CASSDRDREAFF
.,TRBJ2-5,many,14,TRBV5-4,TGTGCCAGCAGCTTGGGCGCCGGGAGAGAGACCCAGTACTTC,CASSLGAGRETQYF
TRBD2,TRBJ2-7,.,16,TRBV11-2,TGTGCCAGCACCCCACAGGGCGGGGGGAGCTCCTACGAGCAGTACTTC,CASTPQGGGSSYEQYF
TRBD1,TRBJ2-3,.,15,TRBV4-1,TGCGCCAGCAGTGACAGGGGGGGTGTCGCAGATACGCAGTATTTT,CASSDRGGVADTQYF
TRBD2,TRBJ2-1,.,20,TRBV4-1,TGCGCCAGCAGCCAAGCCGTCCCGGGACTAGCCGATAGCTCCTACAATGAGCAGTTCTTC,CASSQAVPGLADSSYNEQFF
TRBD2,TRBJ2-5,.,14,TRBV7-9,TGTGCCAGCAGCCACGCGGGGGGCCAAGAGACCCAGTACTTC,CASSHAGGQETQYF
.,TRBJ1-3,few,18,TRBV7-9,TGTGCCAGCAGCCCCGACCCCATGGACATATTCTCTGGAAACACCATATATTTT,CASSPDPMDIFSGNTIYF
TRBD1,TRBJ1-2,.,13,TRBV6-5,TGTGCCAGCAGTTACGAAGGGGGCCTAGACTACACCTTC,CASSYEGGLDYTF
TRBD1,TRBJ2-1,.,18,TRBV3-1/TRBV3-2,TGTGCCAGCAGCCAAGTTAGGTCGGACAGGGGGCTACTCAATGAGCAGTTCTTC,CASSQVRSDRGLLNEQFF
TRBD2,TRBJ2-7,.,15,TRBV28,TGTGCCAGCAGTTCACCGGGACTAGCGGGATACGAGCAGTACTTC,CASSSPGLAGYEQYF
TRBD1,TRBJ1-3,few,22,TRBV6-4,TGTGCCAGCAGTGACGGACAGGGAAAGTCCGAGGGCCGTACATTCTCTGGAAACACCATATATTTT,CASSDGQGKSEGRTFSGNTIYF
TRBD2,TRBJ2-3,once,15,TRBV28,TGTGCCAGCAGTTTTACTAGCGGGCGGTCAGATACGCAGTATTTT,CASSFTSGRSDTQYF
.,TRBJ1-4,.,15,TRBV5-5,TGTGCCAGCAGCACCCGACAGTTAACTAATGAAAAACTGTTTTTT,CASSTRQLTNEKLFF
TRBD1,TRBJ1-5,.,15,TRBV5-8,TGTGCCAGCAGCTGGACAGGGGATAGCAATCAGCCCCAGCATTTT,CASSWTGDSNQPQHF
.,TRBJ1-3,.,16,TRBV19,TGTGCCAGTAGTATTTTCCAGGGCCACTCTGGAAACACCATATATTTT,CASSIFQGHSGNTIYF
.,TRBJ2-1,.,13,TRBV29-1,TGCAGCGTTGAGCCCGGCTCCTACAATGAGCAGTTCTTC,CSVEPGSYNEQFF
TRBD2,TRBJ2-5,.,17,TRBV4-2,TGTGCCAGCAGCCAAGATCCTGCGGGGGGGCTCCAAGAGACCCAGTACTTC,CASSQDPAGGLQETQYF
.,TRBJ1-3,.,14,TRBV13,TGTGCCAGCAGCTTTCTACAGAGTCGGGGCACCATATATTTT,CASSFLQSRGTIYF
TRBD1,TRBJ1-4,.,15,TRBV29-1,TGCAGCGTTGAAGAGCGGACAGGGGGTCAAGAAAAACTGTTTTTT,CSVEERTGGQEKLFF
.,TRBJ2-5,.,15,TRBV19,TGTGCCAGTAATGGGGCAGGGGCGGACCAAGAGACCCAGTACTTC,CASNGAGADQETQYF
.,TRBJ1-1,.,14,TRBV30,TGTGCCTGGAGCTATGGGCTCGTGAACACTGAAGCTTTCTTT,CAWSYGLVNTEAFF
.,TRBJ1-3,.,14,TRBV28,TGTGCCAGCAGTACGTTTAGCGGAGGAAACACCATATATTTT,CASSTFSGGNTIYF
TRBD2,TRBJ2-1,.,15,TRBV6-4,TGTGCCAGCAGTGTCCAGCGGGGGGGCAGAGATGAGCAGTTCTTC,CASSVQRGGRDEQFF
TRBD1,TRBJ2-7,.,14,TRBV7-2,TGTGCCAGCAGCTTCGGGACAGGGTTGTACGAGCAGTACTTC,CASSFGTGLYEQYF
TRBD1,TRBJ2-3,.,15,TRBV20-1,TGCAGTGCTAGTAGGGACAGGGGAGGACCAGATACGCAGTATTTT,CSASRDRGGPDTQYF
.,TRBJ1-6,.,13,TRBV7-2,TGTGCCAGCAGCTTAGATAGCAGCCAACCCCTCCACTTT,CASSLDSSQPLHF
.,TRBJ2-7,.,15,TRBV4-1,TGCGCCAGCAGCCAAGTCGCCAGGGCCACCTACGAGCAGTACTTC,CASSQVARATYEQYF
TRBD2,TRBJ2-7,few,15,TRBV7-2,TGTGCCAGCAGCCTGGGCGGGGGAGCCTACTACGAGCAGTACTTC,CASSLGGGAYYEQYF
.,TRBJ1-2,.,13,TRBV14,TGTGCCAGCTCCAAGCGGCGGGACTATGGCTACACCTTC,CASSKRRDYGYTF
.,TRBJ2-1,.,16,TRBV18,TGTGCCAGCTCACTACAGGCGACAAGCTCCTACAATGAGCAGTTCTTC,CASSLQATSSYNEQFF
.,TRBJ1-2,.,12,TRBV28,TGTGCCAGCAGTCCAGGGCCTTATGGCTACACCTTC,CASSPGPYGYTF
TRBD2,TRBJ2-2,.,17,TRBV11-2,TGTGCCAGCAGCTTGATGGCGAGCGGGGTAGTCTCCGGGGAGCTGTTTTTT,CASSLMASGVVSGELFF
.,TRBJ1-1,.,15,TRBV10-3,TGTGCCATCAGTGTAAGGGGCGCGGTCAACACTGAAGCTTTCTTT,CAISVRGAVNTEAFF
TRBD2,TRBJ2-7,.,14,TRBV5-1,TGCGCCAGCAGCGCGGGAGCCCTCTACTACGAGCAGTACTTC,CASSAGALYYEQYF
TRBD2,TRBJ2-3,.,15,TRBV7-2,TGTGCCAGCAGCTCACTAGCGGGTTTCACAGATACGCAGTATTTT,CASSSLAGFTDTQYF
.,TRBJ1-2,.,14,TRBV24-1,TGTGCCACCAGTGATTCCAGGGATCCGCGTGGCTACACCTTC,CATSDSRDPRGYTF
.,TRBJ2-2,.,16,TRBV30,TGTGCCTGGAGAGCCCCTCCTACTCGGAACACCGGGGAGCTGTTTTTT,CAWRAPPTRNTGELFF